Listed below are T cell receptor beta chains from one sample, sequenced in a study of CD8 T cells in Susac syndrome. Each CDR3 protein is one row after TCRdb ran MiXCR on the immunoSEQ multiplex PCR reads. Of approximately 130,000 distinct CDR3 sequences listed, around 94% are singletons. Sequencing was carried out using CD4+ T cells from PBMCs. These receptors came from a human donor in good health. CDR3s include the opening cysteine and the closing phenylalanine or tryptophan. D genes are given only for firm matches. Rows may omit the clone size; those that give it use once, few, many or a size class.

>.|TRBV28|TRBJ2-7|.
TGTGCCAGCAGTTTAGCTGGATCTTCGGCAGGTCTCTACGAGCAGTACTTC
CASSLAGSSAGLYEQYF
>.|TRBV18|TRBJ1-1|.
TGTGCCAGCTCAGGGGACATGAACACTGAAGCTTTCTTT
CASSGDMNTEAFF
>.|TRBV28|TRBJ2-3|.
TGTGCCAGCAGTTCCCTACAGGGAACCACAGATACGCAGTATTTT
CASSSLQGTTDTQYF
>.|TRBV29-1|TRBJ2-3|TRBD2
TGCAGCGTGCGGACTAGGTTTGGAGCTACAGATACGCAGTATTTT
CSVRTRFGATDTQYF
>once|TRBV4-2|TRBJ2-3|TRBD2
TGTGCCAGCAGCCAAGGAGCGGGAGGGGTCACAGATACGCAGTATTTT
CASSQGAGGVTDTQYF
>once|TRBV3-1|TRBJ1-2|.
TGTGCCAGCAGCCCCCTCGGGACATCCTATGGCTACACCTTC
CASSPLGTSYGYTF
>.|TRBV20-1|TRBJ2-5|.
TGCAGTGCTAGAGAGGAGCGGAGGGGAGAGACCCAGTACTTC
CSAREERRGETQYF
>.|TRBV20-1|TRBJ2-5|TRBD1
TGCAGTGCTTTTACAGGGGTTGATGGAGAGACCCAGTACTTC
CSAFTGVDGETQYF
>.|TRBV5-1|TRBJ2-7|TRBD2
TGCGCCAGCAGCTTTTCAGCGGGAGACGTATGGAGCGAGCAGTACTTC
CASSFSAGDVWSEQYF
>.|TRBV19|TRBJ2-1|.
TGTGCCAGTAGACTCGCCGGGGGGCAGACGAGCTCCTACAATGAGCAGTTCTTC
CASRLAGGQTSSYNEQFF
>once|TRBV19|TRBJ2-3|.
TGTGCCAGTAGTACCGGGGACTTAGTCACAGATACGCAGTATTTT
CASSTGDLVTDTQYF
>.|TRBV19|TRBJ2-7|TRBD1
TGTGCCAGTAGTTCACAATCGACAGGGATCTACGAGCAGTACTTC
CASSSQSTGIYEQYF
>.|TRBV19|TRBJ2-1|TRBD1
TGTGCCAGTAGTATTGACGGACAGGCGGCATACAATGAGCAGTTCTTC
CASSIDGQAAYNEQFF
>.|TRBV7-2|TRBJ2-1|TRBD2
TGTGCCAGCAGACTAGCGGGAGGGTTGGAGGAGCAGTTCTTC
CASRLAGGLEEQFF
>.|TRBV6-6|TRBJ2-2|.
TGTGCCAGCATGAACGGAAACACCGGGGAGCTGTTTTTT
CASMNGNTGELFF
>once|TRBV6-1|TRBJ2-5|TRBD1
TGTGCCGGGTCTCCGGGACAGACGTACCAAGAGACCCAGTACTTC
CAGSPGQTYQETQYF
>.|TRBV5-6|TRBJ1-1|.
TGTGCCAGCAGCTCGACATCGCCGGGAGCTTTCTTT
CASSSTSPGAFF
>.|TRBV5-1|TRBJ1-2|TRBD1
TGCGCCAGCAGCCCTGGACAGGGGGCGGACGGCTACACCTTC
CASSPGQGADGYTF
>.|TRBV7-3|TRBJ2-2|.
TGTGCCAGCAGCTTAGCCGGACAAGGCACCGAGGAGCTGTTTTTT
CASSLAGQGTEELFF
>.|TRBV2|TRBJ1-2|TRBD1
TGTGCCAGCAGTTTGGGTAATGACAGGGCATATGGCTACACCTTC
CASSLGNDRAYGYTF
>.|TRBV2|TRBJ2-1|TRBD2
TGTGCCAGCAGTGAAGGGAGCGGGAGTCGCTACAATGAGCAGTTCTTC
CASSEGSGSRYNEQFF
>.|TRBV7-2|TRBJ2-7|TRBD1
TGTGCCAGCAGCGAGGGGACAGGGGTAGCCTACGAGCAGTACTTC
CASSEGTGVAYEQYF
>.|TRBV29-1|TRBJ1-1|.
TGCAGCATACACCCTGAGGGGATGTGCACTGAAGCTTTCTTT
CSIHPEGMCTEAFF
>.|TRBV30|TRBJ2-1|.
TGTGCCTGGAGTGCGATGGGCAGGCACAATGAGCAGTTCTTC
CAWSAMGRHNEQFF
>.|TRBV24-1|TRBJ2-5|TRBD2
TGTGCCACCAGTGATACCGGACTAGCGGGAGTAGAGACCCAGTACTTC
CATSDTGLAGVETQYF
>.|TRBV19|TRBJ2-7|.
TGTGCCAGTAGTAGTCTTTCGGACAGTGGATTGAAGCAGTACTTC
CASSSLSDSGLKQYF
>.|TRBV19|TRBJ2-3|.
TGTGCCAGTAGTCTGGCCCAGGGTTTGGATACGCAGTATTTT
CASSLAQGLDTQYF
>.|TRBV12-3/TRBV12-4|TRBJ2-3|.
TGTGCCAGCAGCTCGGACGACAGAAATACGCAGTATTTT
CASSSDDRNTQYF
>.|TRBV19|TRBJ2-3|TRBD2
TGTGCCACGGGACTAGCGGATACAGATACGCAGTATTTT
CATGLADTDTQYF
>few|TRBV6-2/TRBV6-3|TRBJ1-1|.
TGTGCCAGCAGCTGGGCAGGCGTGAACACTGAAGCTTTCTTT
CASSWAGVNTEAFF
>.|TRBV20-1|TRBJ2-1|TRBD2
TGCAGTGCTGACTCAAAGCGGGGGTACAATGAGCAGTTCTTC
CSADSKRGYNEQFF
>.|TRBV7-2|TRBJ2-7|.
TGTGCCAGCAGCTTATCAGCGAGCGGGGAGCAGTACTTC
CASSLSASGEQYF
>.|TRBV20-1|TRBJ2-7|.
TGCAGTGCTCAGACCCGTGGGTACGAGCAGTACTTC
CSAQTRGYEQYF
>.|TRBV18|TRBJ2-2|TRBD1
TGTGCCAGCTCACCTCAGGGGGCCCGACGGGGATTGACCGGGGAGCTGTTTTTT
CASSPQGARRGLTGELFF
>.|TRBV10-3|TRBJ2-7|.
TGTGCCATCAGTGATTATCTTTCCCAGCAGTACTTC
CAISDYLSQQYF
>.|TRBV7-7|TRBJ2-3|TRBD2
TGTGCTAGCAGCACCGGGACTAGCGGGAACACAGATACGCAGTATTTT
CASSTGTSGNTDTQYF
>.|TRBV29-1|TRBJ2-3|.
TGCAGCGTTGACAACGGGGGAGATACGCAGTATTTT
CSVDNGGDTQYF
>.|TRBV19|TRBJ2-1|.
TGTGCCAGTAGTACCAACAACAATGAGCAGTTCTTC
CASSTNNNEQFF
>.|TRBV6-1|TRBJ1-5|.
TGTGCCAGCAGGACGACGGAAAATCAGCCCCAGCATTTT
CASRTTENQPQHF
>.|TRBV11-2|TRBJ1-6|TRBD1
TGTGCCAGCAGCTTCTCAGGACAGGGATTCTCACCCCTCCACTTT
CASSFSGQGFSPLHF
>.|TRBV7-9|TRBJ2-4|.
TGTGCCAGCAGCTTAGTAGGTGAGGACATTCAGTACTTC
CASSLVGEDIQYF
>.|TRBV7-9|TRBJ2-7|.
TGTGCCAGCAGCTTAGGGGTCTCCTACGAGCAGTACTTC
CASSLGVSYEQYF
>.|TRBV4-2|TRBJ2-2|TRBD2
TGTGCCAGCAGCCACCCTCCGGGGGGCCTAGCGGGAGCCGGGGAGCTGTTTTTT
CASSHPPGGLAGAGELFF
>.|TRBV6-1|TRBJ2-1|.
TGTGCCAGCCGTGAGGGACTTGACAATGAGCAGTTCTTC
CASREGLDNEQFF
>.|TRBV6-2/TRBV6-3|TRBJ1-1|.
TGTGCCAGCAGTGCCGCGGGCGGTACTGAAGCTTTCTTT
CASSAAGGTEAFF
>.|TRBV3-1|TRBJ2-6|.
TGTGCCAGCAGCCAAACAACCGGGGCCAACGTCCTGACTTTC
CASSQTTGANVLTF
>once|TRBV5-8|TRBJ2-3|TRBD2
TGTGCCAGCAGTAGCGGGAGTTTGAGCACAGATACGCAGTATTTT
CASSSGSLSTDTQYF
>.|TRBV29-1|TRBJ2-3|TRBD1
TGCAGCGGTTTGTGGGACAGGGGTTGGCTTGCCGTTACAGATACGCAGTATTTT
CSGLWDRGWLAVTDTQYF
>.|TRBV2|TRBJ2-5|TRBD2
TGTGCCAGCCTGTTAGCGGGAGGCGTACAAGAGACCCAGTACTTC
CASLLAGGVQETQYF
>once|TRBV6-4|TRBJ1-5|TRBD1
TGTGCCAGCAGTGCACAGGGGGATCAGCCCCAGCATTTT
CASSAQGDQPQHF
>.|TRBV29-1|TRBJ1-1|.
TGCAGCGTACTCCCCCTTAACGTGTACACTGAAGCTTTCTTT
CSVLPLNVYTEAFF